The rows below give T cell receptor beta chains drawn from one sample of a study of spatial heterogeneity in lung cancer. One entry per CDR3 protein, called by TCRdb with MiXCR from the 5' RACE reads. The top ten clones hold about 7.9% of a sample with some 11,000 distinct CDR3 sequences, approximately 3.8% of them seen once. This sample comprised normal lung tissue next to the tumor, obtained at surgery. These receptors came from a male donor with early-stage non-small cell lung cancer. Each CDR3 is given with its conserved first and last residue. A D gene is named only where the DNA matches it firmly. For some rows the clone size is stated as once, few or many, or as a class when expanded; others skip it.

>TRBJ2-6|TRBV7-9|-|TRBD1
CASSSDNTGGPGANVLTF
TGTGCCAGCAGCTCAGATAATACAGGGGGCCCTGGGGCCAACGTCCTGACTTTC
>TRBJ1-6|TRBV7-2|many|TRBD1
CASSLRGDRGRSPLHF
TGTGCCAGCAGCTTAAGGGGGGACAGGGGCAGGTCACCCCTCCACTTT
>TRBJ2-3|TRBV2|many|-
CASRAQGLGTDTQYF
TGTGCCAGCAGGGCCCAGGGATTGGGCACAGATACGCAGTATTTT
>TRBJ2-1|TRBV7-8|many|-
CASSPVLYNEQFF
TGTGCCAGCAGCCCCGTCTTGTACAATGAGCAGTTCTTC
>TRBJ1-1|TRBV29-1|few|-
CSVSPIFTVNTEAFF
TGCAGCGTATCTCCTATTTTCACAGTGAACACTGAAGCTTTCTTT
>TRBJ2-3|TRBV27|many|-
CASSHQFKASDTQYF
TGTGCCAGCAGTCATCAATTCAAGGCAAGTGATACGCAGTATTTT
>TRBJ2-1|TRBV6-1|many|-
CASSEQASAYNEQFF
TGTGCCAGCAGTGAACAGGCTAGCGCCTACAATGAGCAGTTCTTC
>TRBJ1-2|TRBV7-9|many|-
CASSSEAPNYGYTF
TGTGCCAGCAGCTCGGAGGCACCGAACTATGGCTACACCTTC
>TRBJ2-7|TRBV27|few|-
CASSIYEQYF
TGTGCCAGCAGTATCTACGAGCAGTACTTC
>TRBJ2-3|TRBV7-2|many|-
CASSLTGQDTQYF
TGTGCCAGCAGTCTAACGGGGCAAGATACGCAGTATTTT
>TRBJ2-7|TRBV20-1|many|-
CSAREPRGSVLHEQYF
TGCAGTGCTAGAGAACCTAGGGGGTCGGTACTCCACGAGCAGTACTTC
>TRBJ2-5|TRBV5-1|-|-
CASKRDGETQYF
TGCGCCAGCAAGAGGGACGGAGAGACCCAGTACTTC
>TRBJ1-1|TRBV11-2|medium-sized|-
CASSKGGFTEAFF
TGTGCCAGCAGCAAAGGGGGGTTCACTGAAGCTTTCTTT
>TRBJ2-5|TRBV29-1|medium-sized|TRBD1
CSAGTGQETQYF
TGCAGCGCCGGGACAGGGCAAGAGACCCAGTACTTC
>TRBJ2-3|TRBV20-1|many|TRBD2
CSAWTSGSADTQYF
TGCAGTGCTTGGACTAGCGGGAGTGCTGATACGCAGTATTTT
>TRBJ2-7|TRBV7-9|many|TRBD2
CASSLTAGEYEQYF
TGTGCCAGCAGCTTAACAGCGGGAGAATACGAGCAGTACTTC
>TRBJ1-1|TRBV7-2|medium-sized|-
CASSPYLNTEAFF
TGTGCCAGCAGCCCTTACCTGAACACTGAAGCTTTCTTT
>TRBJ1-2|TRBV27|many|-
CASSLKPDPNYGYTF
TGTGCCAGCAGTTTAAAGCCAGATCCTAACTATGGCTACACCTTC
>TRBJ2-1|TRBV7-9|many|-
CASSLAQPAEGNEQFF
TGTGCCAGCAGCTTAGCGCAGCCAGCAGAGGGCAATGAGCAGTTCTTC
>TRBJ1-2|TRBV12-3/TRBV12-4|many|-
CASSFDGRYGYTF
TGTGCCAGCAGTTTCGATGGGAGATATGGCTACACCTTC
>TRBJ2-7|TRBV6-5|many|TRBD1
CASSTGEREQYF
TGTGCCAGCAGTACAGGGGAGAGAGAGCAGTACTTC
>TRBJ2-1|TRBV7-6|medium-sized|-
CASSPTVSYNEQFF
TGTGCCAGCAGCCCGACAGTTTCCTACAATGAGCAGTTCTTC
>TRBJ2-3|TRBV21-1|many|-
CASSKRRGPGTDTQYF
TGTGCCAGCAGCAAAAGGAGGGGTCCTGGCACAGATACGCAGTATTTT
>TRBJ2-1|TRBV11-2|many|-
CASTITGLARSSYNEQFF
TGTGCCAGCACCATAACGGGGCTAGCGAGGAGCTCCTACAATGAGCAGTTCTTC
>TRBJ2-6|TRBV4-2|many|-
CASSQTSAYYSGANVLTF
TGTGCCAGCAGCCAAACTAGTGCGTACTACTCTGGGGCCAACGTCCTGACTTTC
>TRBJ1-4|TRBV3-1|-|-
CASSHSRATNEKLFF
TGTGCCAGCAGCCATTCCAGGGCAACTAATGAAAAACTGTTTTTT
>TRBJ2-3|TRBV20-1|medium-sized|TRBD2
CSARTSGARDTQYF
TGCAGTGCTAGGACTAGCGGGGCCCGAGATACGCAGTATTTT
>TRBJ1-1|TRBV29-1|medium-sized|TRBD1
CSVDRGGGVDEAFF
TGCAGCGTAGACAGGGGAGGGGGCGTTGATGAAGCTTTCTTT
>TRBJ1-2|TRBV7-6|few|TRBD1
CASSSLDREGGYTF
TGTGCCAGCAGCTCCCTAGACAGGGAGGGTGGCTACACCTTC
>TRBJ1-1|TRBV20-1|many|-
CSATDKIEAFF
TGCAGTGCCACGGACAAGATTGAAGCTTTCTTT
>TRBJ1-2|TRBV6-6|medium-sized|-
CASSYSQNYGYTF
TGTGCCAGCAGTTATTCACAGAACTATGGCTACACCTTC
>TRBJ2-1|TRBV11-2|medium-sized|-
CASHGQGRDEQFF
TGTGCCAGCCACGGGCAGGGAAGGGATGAGCAGTTCTTC
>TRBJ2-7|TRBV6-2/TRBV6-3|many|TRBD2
CASSYIAGVNEQYF
TGTGCCAGCAGTTATATAGCGGGAGTAAACGAGCAGTACTTC
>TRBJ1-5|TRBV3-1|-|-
CASSQGPGNQPQHF
TGTGCCAGCAGCCAAGGCCCGGGCAATCAGCCCCAGCATTTT
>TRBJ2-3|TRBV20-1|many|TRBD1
CSAKGQGLSTDTQYF
TGCAGTGCGAAGGGACAGGGGCTTTCCACAGATACGCAGTATTTT
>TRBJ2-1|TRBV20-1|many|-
CSARDPWTAEQFF
TGCAGTGCTAGAGATCCCTGGACTGCCGAGCAGTTCTTC
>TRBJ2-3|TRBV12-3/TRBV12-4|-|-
CASSLAPQGDTQYF
TGTGCCAGCAGTTTAGCGCCCCAGGGGGATACGCAGTATTTT
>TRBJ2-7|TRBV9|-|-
CASSPWDTSYEQYF
TGTGCCAGCAGCCCCTGGGACACCTCCTACGAGCAGTACTTC
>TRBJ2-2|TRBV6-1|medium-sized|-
CASSDYTGVEYTGELFF
TGTGCCAGCAGTGACTACACGGGGGTCGAGTACACCGGGGAGCTGTTTTTT
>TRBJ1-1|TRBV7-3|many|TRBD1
CASSYRGGTEAFF
TGTGCCAGCAGCTACAGGGGGGGCACTGAAGCTTTCTTT
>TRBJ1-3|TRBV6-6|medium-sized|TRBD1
CASRTGRPDSGNTIYF
TGTGCCAGCAGGACAGGGCGGCCTGACTCTGGAAACACCATATATTTT
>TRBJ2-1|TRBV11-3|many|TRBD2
CASSSTSGDDDEQFF
TGTGCCAGCAGCTCCACTAGCGGGGACGACGATGAGCAGTTCTTC
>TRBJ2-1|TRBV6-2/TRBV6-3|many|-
CASSTTFDNEQFF
TGTGCCAGCAGTACGACGTTTGACAATGAGCAGTTCTTC
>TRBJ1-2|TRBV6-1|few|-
CASSEVHAAGDGYTF
TGTGCCAGCAGTGAAGTACACGCAGCGGGGGATGGCTACACCTTC
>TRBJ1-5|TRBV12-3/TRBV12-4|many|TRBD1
CASTRTGPNQPQHF
TGTGCCAGCACTAGGACAGGGCCAAATCAGCCCCAGCATTTT
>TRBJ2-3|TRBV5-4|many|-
CASSIGGPVADTQYF
TGTGCCAGCAGCATCGGAGGGCCTGTGGCAGATACGCAGTATTTT
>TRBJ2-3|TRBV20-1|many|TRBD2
CTAGASGAVSDTQYF
TGCACCGCGGGGGCTAGCGGGGCCGTTAGTGATACGCAGTATTTT
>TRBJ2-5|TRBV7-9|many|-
CASSLAGGGETQYF
TGTGCCAGCAGCTTAGCAGGAGGAGGGGAGACCCAGTACTTC
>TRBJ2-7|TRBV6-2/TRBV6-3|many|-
CASSYSRRRGPTGEQYF
TGTGCCAGCAGTTACTCGAGGCGGCGGGGGCCCACGGGGGAGCAGTACTTC
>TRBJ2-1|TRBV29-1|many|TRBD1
CSAPGQRREQFF
TGCAGCGCTCCGGGACAGAGAAGGGAGCAGTTCTTC
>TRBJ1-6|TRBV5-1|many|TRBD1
CASSLAGQGNNSPLHF
TGCGCCAGCAGCTTGGCCGGACAGGGGAACAATTCACCCCTCCACTTT
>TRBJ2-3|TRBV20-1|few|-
CSAASDGTDTQYF
TGCAGTGCAGCCTCCGACGGCACAGATACGCAGTATTTT
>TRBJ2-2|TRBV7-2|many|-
CASSFRPNTGELFF
TGTGCCAGCAGCTTTCGCCCTAACACCGGGGAGCTGTTTTTT
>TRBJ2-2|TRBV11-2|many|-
CASSLDHTGELFF
TGTGCCAGCAGCTTAGATCACACCGGGGAGCTGTTTTTT
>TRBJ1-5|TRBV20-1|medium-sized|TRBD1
CSAPGTGGPSNQPQHF
TGCAGTGCTCCCGGGACAGGAGGCCCTAGCAATCAGCCCCAGCATTTT